The rows below give T cell receptor beta chains drawn from one sample of a study of cytomegalovirus exposure and HLA in healthy donors. Some clones are missing from TCRdb's copy, which holds only in-frame ones; the method was immunoSEQ multiplex PCR. This sample has 150,000 to 200,000 clones; 84% occur once, and the top ten carry approximately 6.5%. Sequenced input: PBMCs. Source of these receptors: a man in his fifties or sixties in good health and CMV-seropositive. Both conserved end residues are part of each CDR3. Each record gives: J gene, V gene, D gene, CDR3 protein. A D gene is named only where the DNA matches it firmly.

TRBJ1-2	TRBV5-4	NA	CASSLGGVNGYTF
TRBJ1-1	TRBV5-1	TRBD1	CASSLDRQGAEAFF
TRBJ2-5	TRBV6-5	TRBD1	CASKKDRGPETQYF
TRBJ1-3	TRBV11-1	NA	CASSPDSDTGYTIYF
TRBJ2-3	TRBV7-9	NA	CASSPLSNADTQYF
TRBJ1-1	TRBV5-1	NA	CASSPDQGRHTEAFF
TRBJ1-3	TRBV5-6	NA	CASSWGHFSGNTIYF
TRBJ2-3	TRBV5-1	NA	CASSASGFPTDTQYF
TRBJ2-3	TRBV13	NA	CASSLYNTDTQYF
TRBJ2-2	TRBV6-5	TRBD2	CASSYLAGGGTGELFF
TRBJ1-5	TRBV5-5	NA	CASSLAPGFLNQPQHF
TRBJ2-2	TRBV19	NA	CASSIDLSPTGELFF
TRBJ2-1	TRBV14	TRBD2	CASSQALAGLNNEQFF
TRBJ1-5	TRBV7-2	TRBD1	CASSRQGRGQPQHF
TRBJ1-2	TRBV6-1	NA	CASSTLNRANYGYTF
TRBJ2-7	TRBV18	TRBD2	CASSPPLAGGSEQYF
TRBJ2-1	TRBV9	NA	CASSEGVGVRNEQFF
TRBJ2-2	TRBV18	NA	CASSPPSVTGELFF
TRBJ2-3	TRBV4-1	TRBD2	CASSQERTSGADTQYF
TRBJ1-2	TRBV19	TRBD1	CASRLDRGKSGYTF
TRBJ1-5	TRBV4-1	NA	CASSQDKARPNQPQHF
TRBJ2-1	TRBV6-5	TRBD1	CASSYDRGIYNEQFF
TRBJ1-3	TRBV19	NA	CASSLNRARSGNTIYF
TRBJ1-2	TRBV7-2	TRBD1	CASSLAWQGDGYTF
TRBJ1-3	TRBV19	TRBD1	CASSLGQGVSSGNTIYF
TRBJ2-2	TRBV12-2	NA	CASRLAKQGQCLRDTGELFF
TRBJ2-7	TRBV11-2	TRBD1	CASSPTGPNEQYF
TRBJ1-1	TRBV7-2	NA	CASSLGTGTEAFF
TRBJ2-7	TRBV5-6	NA	CASSSGVEEQYF
TRBJ1-4	TRBV30	NA	CAWSLGGGGGKLFF
TRBJ1-2	TRBV18	TRBD1	CASSSLPGQGGPYGYTF
TRBJ2-5	TRBV13	NA	CASSLQLRETQYF
TRBJ1-4	TRBV7-2	NA	CASSASGATNEKLFF
TRBJ2-1	TRBV5-6	TRBD2	CASSAAGTSDHEQFF
TRBJ2-1	TRBV29-1	NA	CSVVVDSPYNEQFF
TRBJ1-2	TRBV5-1	NA	CASSLDTGISNYGYTF
TRBJ2-7	TRBV9	TRBD2	CASSVGSGGAYEQYF